This TCR beta chain was obtained from a study of cytomegalovirus exposure and HLA in healthy donors. At the level of the study: From HLA-typed donors, an early data release held some 91 million unique TCRs. Of some 360 genotyped donors, 70% to 85% clustered with self-reported Caucasian donors.

60 Vbeta and 13 Jbeta primers were used in PCR. Method: immunoSEQ multiplex PCR; TCRdb's copy keeps in-frame clones and lacks some. The sample holds about 97,000 clones, 81% seen once. V was pared by 2 bases and J by 5 bases, with 8 bases of the junction left unmatched. The CDR3 extends over 15 amino acids. Germline values: CDR1 SNHLY, CDR2 FYNNEI. On this clone: The antigen remains unidentified.

Study outcomes and limitations: Later analysis identified several of the most significant clusters that appeared linked to common viral pathogens.

The TCR was taken from a middle-aged man in good health and CMV-seropositive. The chain couples TRBV2 to TRBJ2-7; 8 nucleotides align to TRBD2. The specimen sequenced was PBMCs. In DNA form, the CDR3 reads TGTGCCAGCAGTGAACTCGGGAGGGGGAACGACGAGCAGTACTTC. It encodes CASSELGRGNDEQYF.